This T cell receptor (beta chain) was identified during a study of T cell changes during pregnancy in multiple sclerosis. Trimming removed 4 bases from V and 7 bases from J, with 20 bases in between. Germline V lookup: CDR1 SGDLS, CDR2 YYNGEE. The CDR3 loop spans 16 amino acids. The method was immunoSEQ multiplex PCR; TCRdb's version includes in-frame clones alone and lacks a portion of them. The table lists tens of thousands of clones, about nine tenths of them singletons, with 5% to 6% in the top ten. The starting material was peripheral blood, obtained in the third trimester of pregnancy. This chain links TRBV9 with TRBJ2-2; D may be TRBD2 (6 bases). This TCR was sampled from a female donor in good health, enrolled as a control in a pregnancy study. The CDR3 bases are TGTGCCAGCAGCCCCGGTCCGCTAGCGTGGGGCGGGGAGCTGTTTTTT. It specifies CASSPGPLAWGGELFF.